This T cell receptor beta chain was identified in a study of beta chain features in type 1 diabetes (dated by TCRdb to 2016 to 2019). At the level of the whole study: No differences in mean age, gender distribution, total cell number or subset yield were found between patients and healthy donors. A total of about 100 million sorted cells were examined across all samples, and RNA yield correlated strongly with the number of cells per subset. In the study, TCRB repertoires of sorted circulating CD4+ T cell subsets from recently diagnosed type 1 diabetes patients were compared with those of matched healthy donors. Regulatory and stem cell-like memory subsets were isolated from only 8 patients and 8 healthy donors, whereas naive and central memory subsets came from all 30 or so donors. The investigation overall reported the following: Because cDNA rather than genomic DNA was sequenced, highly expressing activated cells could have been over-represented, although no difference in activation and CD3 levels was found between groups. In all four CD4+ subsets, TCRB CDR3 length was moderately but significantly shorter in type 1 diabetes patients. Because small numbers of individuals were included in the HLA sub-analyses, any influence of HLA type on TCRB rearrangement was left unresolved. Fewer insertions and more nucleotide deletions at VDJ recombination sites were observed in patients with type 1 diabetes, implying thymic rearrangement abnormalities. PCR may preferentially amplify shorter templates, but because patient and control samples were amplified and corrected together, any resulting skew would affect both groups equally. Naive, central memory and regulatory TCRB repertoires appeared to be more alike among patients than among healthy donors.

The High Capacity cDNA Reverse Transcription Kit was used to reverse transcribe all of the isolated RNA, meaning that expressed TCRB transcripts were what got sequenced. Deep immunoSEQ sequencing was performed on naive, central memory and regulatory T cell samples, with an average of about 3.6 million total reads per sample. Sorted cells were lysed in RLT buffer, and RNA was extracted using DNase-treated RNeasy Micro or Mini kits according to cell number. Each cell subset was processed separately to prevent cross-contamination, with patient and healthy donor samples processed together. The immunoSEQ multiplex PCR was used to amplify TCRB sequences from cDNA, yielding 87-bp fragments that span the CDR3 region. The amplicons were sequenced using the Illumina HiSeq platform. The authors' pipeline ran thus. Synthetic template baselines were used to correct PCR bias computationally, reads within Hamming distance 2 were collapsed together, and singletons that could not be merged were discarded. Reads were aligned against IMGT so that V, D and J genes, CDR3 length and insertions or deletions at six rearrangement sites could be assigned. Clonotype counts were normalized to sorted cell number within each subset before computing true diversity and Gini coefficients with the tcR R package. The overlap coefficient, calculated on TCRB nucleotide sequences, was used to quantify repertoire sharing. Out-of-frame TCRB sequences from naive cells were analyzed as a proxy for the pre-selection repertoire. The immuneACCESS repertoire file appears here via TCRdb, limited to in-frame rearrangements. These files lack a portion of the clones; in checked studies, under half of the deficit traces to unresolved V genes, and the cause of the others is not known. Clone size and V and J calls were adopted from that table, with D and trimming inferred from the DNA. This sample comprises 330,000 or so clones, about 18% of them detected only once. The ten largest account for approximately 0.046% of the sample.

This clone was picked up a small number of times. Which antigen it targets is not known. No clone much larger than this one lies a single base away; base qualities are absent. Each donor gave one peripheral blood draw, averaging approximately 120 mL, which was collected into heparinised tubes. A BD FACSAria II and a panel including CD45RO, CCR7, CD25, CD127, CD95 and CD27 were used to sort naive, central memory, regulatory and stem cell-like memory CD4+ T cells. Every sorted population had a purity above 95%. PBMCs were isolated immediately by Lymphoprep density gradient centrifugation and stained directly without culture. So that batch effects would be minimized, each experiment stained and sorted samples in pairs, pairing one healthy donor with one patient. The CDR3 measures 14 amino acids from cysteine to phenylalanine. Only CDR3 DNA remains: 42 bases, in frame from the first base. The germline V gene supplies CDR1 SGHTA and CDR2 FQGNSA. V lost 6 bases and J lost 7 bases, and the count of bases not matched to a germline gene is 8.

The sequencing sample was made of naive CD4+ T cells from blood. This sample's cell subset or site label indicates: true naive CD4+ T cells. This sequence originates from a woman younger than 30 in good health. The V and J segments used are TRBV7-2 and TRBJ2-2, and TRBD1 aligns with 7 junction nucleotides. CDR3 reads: CASSYTGAVGELFF. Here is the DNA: TGTGCCAGCAGTTATACAGGGGCGGTCGGGGAGCTGTTTTTT.